The next 12 T cell receptor beta chains were all read from a single sample in a study of cytomegalovirus exposure and HLA in healthy donors. A multiplex PCR was run with 60 Vbeta primers and 13 Jbeta primers. Method: immunoSEQ multiplex PCR; TCRdb's copy keeps in-frame clones and lacks some. The table shows roughly 120,000 clones, with less than 70% occurring only once. The specimen sequenced was PBMCs. Receptors originate from a woman younger than 45 in good health and CMV-seronegative.

The chain is built from TRBV7-2 and TRBJ1-1; 12 bases map to TRBD1. V was pared by 2 bases and J by 5 bases, with 6 bases of the junction left unmatched. The CDR3 sequence is 16 residues long. Germline loops: CDR1 SGHTA, CDR2 FQGNSA. CDR3 sequence: CASSLRRDRGQTEAFF. The CDR3 nucleotides read TGTGCCAGCAGCTTACGCCGGGACAGGGGGCAAACTGAAGCTTTCTTT.

V usage is TRBV6-6 and J usage is TRBJ1-1; D gene unclear. This CDR3 has 14 residues. Germline assignment: CDR1 MNHNY and CDR2 SVGAGI (reference sequence). Trimming took off 7 bases at V and 1 base at J, with 13 bases between the two ends. Here the CDR3 reads CASTPQHQNTEAFF. The CDR3 nucleotides are TGTGCCAGCACCCCCCAACACCAGAACACTGAAGCTTTCTTT.

This clone appeared a few times. J is TRBJ2-7 and V is TRBV19; D is perhaps TRBD1 (5 bases). V lost 2 bases to trimming and J lost 1 base, with 12 bases between them. CDR1 is LNHDA, CDR2 SQIVND, per germline (reference sequence). CDR3 length equals 15 residues. The CDR3 is CASSISPRGSYEQYF. The CDR3 nucleotides read TGTGCCAGTAGTATATCTCCTAGGGGTTCCTACGAGCAGTACTTC.

This chain links TRBV4-2 with TRBJ2-7; 9 positions match TRBD2. The germline gives CDR1 LGHNA, CDR2 YNFKEQ. This CDR3 contains 16 residues. Trimming cost V 1 base and J 2 bases; bases outside gene matches: 6. CDR3 nucleotide sequence: TGTGCCAGCAGCCAAGGCCCGGGACTAGCAGCCTACGAGCAGTACTTC. Its translation: CASSQGPGLAAYEQYF.

This clone was seen a few times. V gene TRBV5-1 combines with J gene TRBJ1-6, with 7 bases identical to TRBD1. Germline-derived CDR1 and CDR2 are SGHRS and YFSETQ. The CDR3 consists of 15 residues. The trim removed 4 bases at V and 9 bases at J, leaving 10 bases unmatched. CDR3 in DNA: TGCGCCAGCAGCCCCGGGACAGCATATGGTTCACCCCTCCACTTT. Protein: CASSPGTAYGSPLHF.

The chain has TRBV6-1 and TRBJ2-2; TRBD1 matches at 11 bases. This CDR3 region has 14 residues. J lost 7 bases, V lost 7 bases, and 5 bases had no gene match. Per germline, CDR1 MNHNS and CDR2 SASEGT. The chain's CDR3 is CASKMGQGVGELFF. The CDR3 coding sequence is TGTGCCAGCAAGATGGGACAGGGGGTCGGGGAGCTGTTTTTT.

This sequence joins TRBV6-6 and TRBJ1-5; TRBD1 matches at 7 bases. The CDR3 contains 13 residues. V gave up 6 bases and J gave up 4 bases; unmatched junction bases: 3. CDR1 and CDR2 (germline): MNHNY, SVGAGI (reference sequence). This chain's CDR3 is CASSIQGNQPQHF. CDR3 DNA sequence: TGTGCCAGCAGCATACAGGGGAATCAGCCCCAGCATTTT.

This chain connects TRBV7-2 to TRBJ2-7, with 8 nucleotides matching TRBD1. Germline V gives CDR1 SGHTA, CDR2 FQGNSA. V was pared by 4 bases and J by 4 bases, with 9 bases of the junction left unmatched. CDR3 length: 15 residues. CDR3 amino acids: CASSSPGTGRYEQYF. DNA of the CDR3: TGTGCCAGCAGCTCCCCTGGGACAGGCCGATACGAGCAGTACTTC.

The chain employs TRBV5-3 and TRBJ2-7, with 8 bases matching TRBD1. TRBV5-3 is flagged as an ORF with uncertain function. The CDR3 loop spans 16 amino acids. The trim removed 1 base at V and 1 base at J, leaving 7 bases unmatched. The CDR3 is CARSLITDRVSYEQYF. The CDR3 bases are TGTGCCAGAAGCTTGATAACGGACAGGGTTTCCTACGAGCAGTACTTC.

This clone was counted between two and nine times. This sequence joins TRBV9 and TRBJ2-1; TRBD2 matches at 9 bases. J lost 2 bases, V lost 0 bases, and 0 bases had no gene match. CDR1 is SGDLS, CDR2 YYNGEE, per germline. This CDR3 is built from 15 residues. CDR3: CASSVASGAYNEQFF. In DNA form, the CDR3 reads TGTGCCAGCAGCGTAGCTAGCGGGGCCTACAATGAGCAGTTCTTC.

This chain links TRBV5-1 with TRBJ2-7; 7 bases match TRBD2. Per the germline V gene, CDR1 is SGHRS and CDR2 is YFSETQ. The CDR3 has 14 residues. V trimming: 0 bases; J trimming: 7 bases; junction bases outside the gene matches: 7. The CDR3 is CASSLALAVGEQYF. The CDR3 DNA sequence: TGCGCCAGCAGCTTGGCTCTAGCGGTGGGGGAGCAGTACTTC.

The chain employs TRBV14 and TRBJ2-7; the D is unclear. The CDR3 covers 16 residues. Germline V gene lookup returns CDR1 SGHDN and CDR2 FVKESK. V lost 4 bases and J 0 bases, leaving 16 bases between the germline ends. Here the CDR3 DNA reads TGTGCCAGCAGCCTTCTCCCATTCGGTAGCTCCTACGAGCAGTACTTC. This sequence encodes CASSLLPFGSSYEQYF.